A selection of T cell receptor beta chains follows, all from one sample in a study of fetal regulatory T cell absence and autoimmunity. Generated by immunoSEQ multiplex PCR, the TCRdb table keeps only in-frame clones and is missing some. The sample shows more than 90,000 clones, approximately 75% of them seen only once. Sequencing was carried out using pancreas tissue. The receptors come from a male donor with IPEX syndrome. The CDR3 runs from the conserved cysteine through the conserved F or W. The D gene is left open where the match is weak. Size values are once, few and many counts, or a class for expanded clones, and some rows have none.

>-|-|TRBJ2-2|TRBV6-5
CASSVDRFYTGELFF
TGTGCCAGCAGTGTTGACAGGTTCTACACCGGGGAGCTGTTTTTT
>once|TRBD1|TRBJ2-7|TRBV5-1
CASSAITGTGDDEQYF
TGCGCCAGCAGCGCCATTACCGGGACAGGGGATGACGAGCAGTACTTC
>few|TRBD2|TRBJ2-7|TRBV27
CASGSRGRYEQYF
TGTGCCTCGGGGTCGCGGGGGAGGTACGAGCAGTACTTC
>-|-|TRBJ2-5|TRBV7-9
CASSPALGGSETQYF
TGTGCCAGCAGCCCAGCCCTCGGGGGCTCGGAGACCCAGTACTTC
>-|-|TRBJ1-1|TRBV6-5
CASSSQFRMNTEAFF
TGTGCCAGCAGTTCGCAGTTCCGCATGAACACTGAAGCTTTCTTT
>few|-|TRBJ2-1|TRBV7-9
CASSLPGLHNEQFF
TGTGCCAGCAGCCTGCCGGGACTCCACAATGAGCAGTTCTTC
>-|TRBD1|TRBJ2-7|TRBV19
CASSIRETGEASYEQYF
TGTGCCAGTAGTATAAGGGAGACAGGGGAAGCCTCCTACGAGCAGTACTTC
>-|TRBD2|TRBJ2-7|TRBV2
CASSDGLAGDEQYF
TGTGCCAGCAGTGACGGGCTAGCGGGGGACGAGCAGTACTTC
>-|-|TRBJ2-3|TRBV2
CASQFATDTQYF
TGTGCCAGCCAGTTCGCTACAGATACGCAGTATTTT
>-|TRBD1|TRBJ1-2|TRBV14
CASSQIDRATNSYGYTF
TGTGCCAGCAGCCAAATAGACAGGGCTACAAACTCCTATGGCTACACCTTC
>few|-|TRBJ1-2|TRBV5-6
CASSLGGRYGYTF
TGTGCCAGCAGCTTGGGCGGCCGCTATGGCTACACCTTC
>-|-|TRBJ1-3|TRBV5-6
CASSLAGPGGNTIYF
TGTGCCAGCAGCTTGGCCGGGCCTGGGGGAAACACCATATATTTT
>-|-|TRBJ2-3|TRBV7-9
CASSLASQDTDTQYF
TGTGCCAGCAGCTTAGCGTCCCAGGACACAGATACGCAGTATTTT
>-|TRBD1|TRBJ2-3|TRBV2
CASSGQATDTQYF
TGTGCCAGCAGCGGACAGGCCACAGATACGCAGTATTTT
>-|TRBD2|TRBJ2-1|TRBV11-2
CASSRGGRSPGSYNEQFF
TGTGCCAGCAGCAGAGGCGGGAGGTCCCCGGGCTCCTACAATGAGCAGTTCTTC
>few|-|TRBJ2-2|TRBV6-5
CASRTGSNTGELFF
TGTGCCAGCCGGACCGGTTCGAACACCGGGGAGCTGTTTTTT
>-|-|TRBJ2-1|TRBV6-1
CASFPHSSYNEQFF
TGTGCCAGCTTTCCCCACAGCTCCTACAATGAGCAGTTCTTC
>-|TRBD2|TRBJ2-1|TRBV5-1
CASSPRTSGSFPYNEQFF
TGCGCCAGCAGCCCCCGGACTAGCGGGAGTTTCCCCTACAATGAGCAGTTCTTC
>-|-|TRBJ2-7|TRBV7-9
CASSLGRVNYEQYF
TGTGCCAGCAGCTTAGGCAGGGTAAACTACGAGCAGTACTTC
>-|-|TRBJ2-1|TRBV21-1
CASTSELGSGGSSYNEQFF
TGTGCCAGCACCTCCGAACTGGGTAGCGGGGGGAGCTCCTACAATGAGCAGTTCTTC
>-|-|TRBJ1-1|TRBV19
CASCREPDTEAFF
TGTGCCAGTTGTAGGGAACCGGACACTGAAGCTTTCTTT
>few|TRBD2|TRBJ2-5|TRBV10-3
CAISESTSGRETQYF
TGTGCCATCAGTGAGTCGACTAGCGGGAGGGAGACCCAGTACTTC
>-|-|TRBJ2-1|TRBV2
CASAPWSYNEQFF
TGTGCCTCCGCCCCCTGGTCCTACAATGAGCAGTTCTTC
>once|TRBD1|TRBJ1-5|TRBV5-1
CASSPGTGGSNQPQHF
TGCGCCAGCAGCCCCGGGACAGGGGGGAGCAATCAGCCCCAGCATTTT
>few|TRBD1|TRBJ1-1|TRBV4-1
CASSGTGGTEAFF
TGCGCCAGCAGCGGTACAGGGGGCACTGAAGCTTTCTTT
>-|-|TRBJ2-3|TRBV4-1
CASSQDLGPLRDTQYF
TGCGCCAGCAGCCAAGATCTGGGGCCCTTAAGGGATACGCAGTATTTT
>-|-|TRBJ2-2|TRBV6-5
CASSFYTGELFF
TGTGCCAGCAGTTTTTACACCGGGGAGCTGTTTTTT
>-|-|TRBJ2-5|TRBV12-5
CASGLGGGGGETQYF
TGTGCTAGTGGTTTGGGCGGCGGCGGTGGAGAGACCCAGTACTTC